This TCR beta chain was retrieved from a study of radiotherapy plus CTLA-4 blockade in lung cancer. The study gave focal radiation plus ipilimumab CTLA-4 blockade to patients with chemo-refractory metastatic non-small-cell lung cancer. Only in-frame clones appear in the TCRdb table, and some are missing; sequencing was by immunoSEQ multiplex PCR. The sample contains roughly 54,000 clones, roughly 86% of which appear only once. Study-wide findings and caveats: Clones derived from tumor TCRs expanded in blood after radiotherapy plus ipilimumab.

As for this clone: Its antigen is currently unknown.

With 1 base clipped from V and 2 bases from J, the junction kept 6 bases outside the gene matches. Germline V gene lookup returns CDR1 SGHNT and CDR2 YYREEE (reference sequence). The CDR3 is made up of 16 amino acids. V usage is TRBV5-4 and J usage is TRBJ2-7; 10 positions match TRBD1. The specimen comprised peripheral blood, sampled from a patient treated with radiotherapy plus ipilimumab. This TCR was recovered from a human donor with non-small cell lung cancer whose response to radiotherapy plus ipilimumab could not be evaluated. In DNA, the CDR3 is TGTGCCAGCAGCTTGCCCGGGACAGGGGTCCCCTACGAGCAGTACTTC. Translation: CASSLPGTGVPYEQYF.